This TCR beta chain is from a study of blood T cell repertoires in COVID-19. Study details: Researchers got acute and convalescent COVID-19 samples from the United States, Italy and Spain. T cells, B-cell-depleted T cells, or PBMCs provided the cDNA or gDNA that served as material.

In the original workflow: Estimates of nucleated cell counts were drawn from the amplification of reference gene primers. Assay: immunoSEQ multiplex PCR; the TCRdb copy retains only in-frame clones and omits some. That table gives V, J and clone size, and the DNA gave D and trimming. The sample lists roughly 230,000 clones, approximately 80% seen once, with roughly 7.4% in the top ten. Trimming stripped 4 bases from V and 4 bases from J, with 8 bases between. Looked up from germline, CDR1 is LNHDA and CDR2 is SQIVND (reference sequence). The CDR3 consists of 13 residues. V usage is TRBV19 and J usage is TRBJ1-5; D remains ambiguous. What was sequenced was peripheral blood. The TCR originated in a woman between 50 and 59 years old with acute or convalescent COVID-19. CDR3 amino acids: CASSKTPNQPQHF. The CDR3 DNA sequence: TGTGCCAGTAGTAAAACACCTAATCAGCCCCAGCATTTT.